One T cell receptor (beta chain) is described in this entry. The target antigen is unknown. The data stem from a study of siplizumab effects on memory and regulatory T cells. Study observations and caveats: Tracing alloreactive clones into unstimulated subsets worked for only a minor fraction of them. The majority of clones, roughly 75-97% of proliferating CD4+ or CD8+ clones, lacked an assignable naive or memory phenotype. The alloresponse seemed to draw substantially on naive T cells, which appeared more diverse than memory cells.

TCRdb's copy holds only in-frame clones and misses some; the assay was immunoSEQ multiplex PCR. Here the sample spans about 100,000 clones, about 90% being singletons. The CDR3 is 15 amino acids. With 9 bases clipped from V and 6 bases from J, the junction kept 13 bases outside the gene matches. Looked up from germline, CDR1 is MNHEY and CDR2 is SVGAGI. The receptor was derived from a human donor in good health. Some clones in this sample may be carry-over from other donors' samples. Sample: CD4+ T cells sorted from blood. The chain combines TRBV6-5 with TRBJ2-3; 9 nucleotides agree with TRBD2. The CDR3 sequence is CASCRGGLALDTQYF. The CDR3 coding sequence is TGTGCCAGTTGTCGCGGGGGACTAGCATTGGATACGCAGTATTTT.